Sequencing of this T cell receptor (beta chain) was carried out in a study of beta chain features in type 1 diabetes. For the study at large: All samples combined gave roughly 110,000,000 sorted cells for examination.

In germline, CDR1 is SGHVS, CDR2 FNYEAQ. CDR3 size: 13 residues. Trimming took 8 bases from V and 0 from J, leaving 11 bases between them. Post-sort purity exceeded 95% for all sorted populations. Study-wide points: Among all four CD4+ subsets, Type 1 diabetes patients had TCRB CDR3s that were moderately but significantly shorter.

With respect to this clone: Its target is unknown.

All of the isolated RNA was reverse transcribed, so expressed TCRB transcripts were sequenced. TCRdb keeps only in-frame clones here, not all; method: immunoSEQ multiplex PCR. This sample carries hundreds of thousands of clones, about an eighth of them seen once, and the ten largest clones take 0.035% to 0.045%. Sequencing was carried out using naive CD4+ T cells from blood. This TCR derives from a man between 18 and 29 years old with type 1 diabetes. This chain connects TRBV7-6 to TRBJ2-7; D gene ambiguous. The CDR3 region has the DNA TGTGCCAGCTCCGAGTGGAGCTCCTACGAGCAGTACTTC. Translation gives CASSEWSSYEQYF.